The 21 T cell receptor beta chains below were found in one sample sequenced in a study of blood T cell repertoires in COVID-19. Sequencing was performed with immunoSEQ multiplex PCR; in TCRdb, only in-frame clones are kept and a portion is missing. This sample has 130,000 to 150,000 clones, with approximately 87% found just once. The sequenced sample was PBMCs or T cells enriched from blood (not recorded which). The receptors were gathered from a man aged 55 to 70 who had recovered from COVID-19.

The chain joins TRBV12-5 to TRBJ2-1; possible D gene TRBD2, 6 bases. CDR3 length equals 17 residues. CDR1 and CDR2 (germline): LGHNT, FRNRAP. V lost 7 bases and J lost 1, with 20 bases in between. CDR3: CASALAPGSGSYNEQFF. The CDR3 DNA sequence: TGTGCTAGTGCCCTCGCTCCCGGGAGCGGGTCCTACAATGAGCAGTTCTTC.

V and J are TRBV15 and TRBJ2-1, with 8 bases that match TRBD2. Trimming removed 0 bases from V and 3 bases from J; junction bases left unmatched: 4. From germline, CDR1 is LNHNV and CDR2 YYDKDF (reference sequence). The CDR3 loop spans 16 amino acids. The DNA for the CDR3 is TGTGCCACCAGCAGAGAGCGACTAGCGAGCTACAATGAGCAGTTCTTC. Translation gives CATSRERLASYNEQFF.

The chain joins TRBV2 to TRBJ2-1, with 9 nucleotides matching TRBD2. The CDR3 covers 15 residues. Per germline, CDR1 SNHLY and CDR2 FYNNEI. After removal of 6 bases from V and 6 bases from J, the junction contained 9 bases not matched to a gene. The CDR3 nucleotides read TGTGCCAGCAGCCGTAGCGGGGGCCCCGGCAATGAGCAGTTCTTC. This sequence encodes CASSRSGGPGNEQFF.

This chain uses TRBV6-5 with TRBJ2-5; 9 nucleotides line up with TRBD2. The CDR3 contains 15 residues. Germline loops: CDR1 MNHEY, CDR2 SVGAGI. The trim removed 0 bases at V and 5 bases at J, leaving 4 bases unmatched. CDR3 DNA: TGTGCCAGCAGTTACTCTGGCGGGAGGGCGGAGACCCAGTACTTC. Translation: CASSYSGGRAETQYF.

The chain links TRBV11-3 to TRBJ2-1; 13 nucleotides align to TRBD2. From germline, CDR1 is SGHNT and CDR2 YENEEA. The CDR3 sequence is 16 residues long. V was clipped by 5 bases and J by 7 bases; unmatched bases: 8. The CDR3 coding sequence is TGTGCCAGCAGCGATGGGGGACTAGCGGGAAATAATGAGCAGTTCTTC. Encoded protein: CASSDGGLAGNNEQFF.

This chain uses TRBV19 with TRBJ1-1; maybe TRBD1 (5 bases). Trimming shortened V by 2 bases and J by 6 bases, and 7 bases separated the two germline ends. The germline V gene has CDR1 LNHDA and CDR2 SQIVND (reference sequence). CDR3 length: 12 amino acids. The CDR3 DNA follows: TGTGCCAGTAGTATAAGGGGCTCTGAAGCTTTCTTT. Amino acids: CASSIRGSEAFF.

The chain carries TRBV19 and TRBJ1-1; TRBD1 is a possible D gene (5 bases). CDR3 length: 11 amino acids. The germline gives CDR1 LNHDA, CDR2 SQIVND (reference sequence). The germline V and J ends were trimmed by 2 bases and 11 bases, with 9 bases remaining between them. The CDR3 DNA follows: TGTGCCAGTAGTATATTTTCAGGGGCTTTCTTT. Protein sequence: CASSIFSGAFF.

The chain combines TRBV19 with TRBJ1-1; D not resolved. V lost 4 bases and J 1 base, leaving 13 bases between the germline ends. Germline assignment: CDR1 LNHDA and CDR2 SQIVND (reference sequence). CDR3 length: 15 residues. CDR3 amino acids: CASSTRLSGNTEAFF. The CDR3 DNA is TGTGCCAGTAGTACCAGGTTGTCAGGGAACACTGAAGCTTTCTTT. Looking up the rest from reference TRBV19 and TRBJ1-1 gives the full variable domain: DGGITQSPKYLFRKEGQNVTLSCEQNLNHDAMYWYRQDPGQGLRLIYYSQIVNDFQKGDIAEGYSVSREKKESFPLTVTSAQKNPTAFYLCASSTRLSGNTEAFFGQGTRLTVV.

This sequence joins TRBV5-6 and TRBJ2-1; 8 positions match TRBD1. Unmatched junction bases numbered 7, after V lost 2 bases and J lost 9 bases. This CDR3 is 14 amino acids long. CDR1 and CDR2 from the germline V gene are SGHDT and YYEEEE. The DNA of the CDR3 is TGTGCCAGCAGCTTTCAGGACAGGGCCGGTGAGCAGTTCTTC. This codes for CASSFQDRAGEQFF.

Only one count was recorded for this clone. The chain has TRBV19 and TRBJ2-1; 9 bases match TRBD2. This CDR3 has 16 amino acids. J lost 6 bases, V lost 8 bases, and 14 bases had no gene match. The germline V gene has CDR1 LNHDA and CDR2 SQIVND (reference sequence). The CDR3: CASGPGDSGGINEQFF. As DNA, the CDR3 is TGTGCCAGTGGCCCCGGGGATAGCGGGGGCATCAATGAGCAGTTCTTC.

This chain links TRBV28 with TRBJ1-2; the D is unclear. From germline, CDR1 is MDHEN and CDR2 SYDVKM. This CDR3 region has 13 residues. V lost 3 bases, J lost 4 bases, and 9 bases lay in between. The CDR3 DNA reads as TGTGCCAGCAGTTTCATTGGCAGCTATGGCTACACCTTC. It is translated as CASSFIGSYGYTF.

This chain joins TRBV9 and TRBJ2-4; D may be TRBD1 (5 bases). From germline, CDR1 is SGDLS and CDR2 YYNGEE. V gave up 3 bases and J gave up 9 bases, with 19 bases separating them. This CDR3 spans 15 amino acids. CDR3 in amino acids: CASSATPPGSSIQYF. The CDR3 DNA reads TGTGCCAGCAGCGCGACCCCACCAGGGTCCAGCATTCAGTACTTC.

This clone was observed a few times. The chain links TRBV2 to TRBJ1-2, with 10 bases fitting TRBD1. The CDR3 totals 14 residues. Germline lookup yields CDR1 SNHLY and CDR2 FYNNEI. Germline trimming cut 8 bases from V and 8 bases from J; bases unmatched to any gene: 11. Written as DNA, the CDR3 is TGTGCCAGCCGACCCTCGGACAGGGGGGAAGGCTACACCTTC. This sequence encodes CASRPSDRGEGYTF.

This clone has only a few counts. The chain has TRBV7-9 and TRBJ2-1; TRBD1 is a possible D gene (5 bases). From germline, CDR1 is SEHNR and CDR2 FQNEAQ (reference sequence). The V and J ends lost 4 bases and 8 bases respectively, with 15 bases between them. The CDR3 is made up of 14 amino acids. The CDR3 nucleotides are TGTGCCAGCAGCTCCCCAGCGCAGGGCTATGAGCAGTTCTTC. This codes for CASSSPAQGYEQFF.

The chain joins TRBV15 to TRBJ1-4; D remains unclear. Trimming removed 3 bases from V and 14 bases from J, with 16 bases in between. Germline V gene lookup returns CDR1 LNHNV and CDR2 YYDKDF (reference sequence). The CDR3 contains 13 residues. The DNA of the CDR3 is TGTGCCACCAGCAGTTCGCTAGAGTTAACGCTGTTTTTT. Translated, it gives CATSSSLELTLFF.

The gene calls are TRBV30 and TRBJ2-3, with 10 bases aligning to TRBD2. After removal of 2 bases from V and 7 bases from J, the junction contained 12 bases not matched to a gene. Per germline, CDR1 GTSNPN and CDR2 SVGIG (reference sequence). This CDR3 region has 16 residues. CDR3 DNA: TGTGCCTGGAGTTTGGGCCTAGCGGGGGAAGGAAATACGCAGTATTTT. Translated: CAWSLGLAGEGNTQYF.

V and J are TRBV29-1 and TRBJ2-1, with a tentative D call TRBD2 (6 bases). The CDR3 spans 12 residues. Per germline, CDR1 SQVTM and CDR2 ANQGSEA. Trimming took 5 bases from V and 7 from J, leaving 12 bases between them. Here the CDR3 DNA reads TGCAGCGTTACTCCGGGACTGAATGAGCAGTTCTTC. This translates into CSVTPGLNEQFF.

This clone was counted a single time. The rearrangement uses TRBV4-1 and TRBJ1-6; 7 nucleotides line up with TRBD1. V lost 2 bases, J lost 11 bases, and 12 bases stayed unmatched. Germline loops: CDR1 MGHRA, CDR2 YSYEKL. The CDR3 has 16 amino acids. The DNA of the CDR3 is TGCGCCAGCAGCCAAATCGGGGACAGAGGGGAAGCACCCCTCCACTTT. Protein product: CASSQIGDRGEAPLHF.

V is TRBV7-9 and J is TRBJ2-7; D is perhaps TRBD1 (6 bases). Germline assignment: CDR1 SEHNR and CDR2 FQNEAQ (reference sequence). Trimming cost V 5 bases and J 2 bases, with 13 bases left between them. This CDR3 region has 14 residues. CDR3: CASSAEGVPYEQYF. Written as DNA, the CDR3 is TGTGCCAGCAGCGCAGAGGGGGTACCCTACGAGCAGTACTTC.

The gene calls are TRBV6-5 and TRBJ2-3; 7 bases line up with TRBD2. The CDR3 spans 14 residues. The J segment lost 4 bases and the V segment lost 5 bases, leaving 6 bases of the junction unmatched. Germline values: CDR1 MNHEY, CDR2 SVGAGI. CDR3 nucleotides: TGTGCCAGCAGTACACCTACTAGCGCAGATACGCAGTATTTT. This codes for CASSTPTSADTQYF.

There are a few counts of this clone. The gene calls are TRBV12-3 or TRBV12-4 and TRBJ1-1; tentatively, D is TRBD1 (6 bases). V gave up 4 bases and J gave up 5 bases, with 11 bases separating them. This CDR3 contains 13 residues. The CDR3 DNA is TGTGCCAGCAGTTCTACAGGGAGAACTGAAGCTTTCTTT. Translation: CASSSTGRTEAFF.